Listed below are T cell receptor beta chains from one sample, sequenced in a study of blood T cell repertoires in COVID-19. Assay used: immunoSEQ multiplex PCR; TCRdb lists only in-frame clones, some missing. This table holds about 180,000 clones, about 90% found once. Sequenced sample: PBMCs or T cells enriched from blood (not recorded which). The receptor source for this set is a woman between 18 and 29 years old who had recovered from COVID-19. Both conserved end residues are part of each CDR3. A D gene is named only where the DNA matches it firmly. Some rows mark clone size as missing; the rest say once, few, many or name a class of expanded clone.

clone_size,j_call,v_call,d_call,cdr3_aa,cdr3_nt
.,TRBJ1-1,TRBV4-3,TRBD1,CASSQVAGTGEAFF,TGCGCCAGCAGCCAAGTGGCCGGGACAGGGGAGGCTTTCTTT
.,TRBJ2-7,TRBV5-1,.,CASSLESGKPGDRSYEQYF,TGCGCCAGCAGCTTGGAGTCGGGAAAACCAGGGGACCGCTCCTACGAGCAGTACTTC
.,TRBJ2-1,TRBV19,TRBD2,CASRETSGGYNEQFF,TGTGCCAGTAGGGAAACTAGCGGGGGGTACAATGAGCAGTTCTTC
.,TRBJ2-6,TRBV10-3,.,CAISDNSGANVLTF,TGTGCCATCAGTGATAACTCTGGGGCCAACGTCCTGACTTTC
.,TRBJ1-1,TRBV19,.,CASTMGGGRGNTEAFF,TGTGCCAGTACTATGGGCGGGGGCAGGGGGAACACTGAAGCTTTCTTT
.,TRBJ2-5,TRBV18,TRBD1,CASLRGIQETQYF,TGTGCCAGCCTCAGGGGGATTCAAGAGACCCAGTACTTC
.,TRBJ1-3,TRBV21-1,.,CASREKTGLSGNTIYF,TGTGCCAGCAGGGAAAAGACAGGGCTCTCTGGAAACACCATATATTTT
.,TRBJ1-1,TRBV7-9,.,CASSSTRGLNTEAFF,TGTGCCAGCAGCTCGACCAGGGGACTGAACACTGAAGCTTTCTTT
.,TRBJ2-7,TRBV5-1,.,CASSTPTGTAGEQYF,TGCGCCAGCAGCACCCCGACAGGTACCGCTGGCGAGCAGTACTTC
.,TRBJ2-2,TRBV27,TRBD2,CASSPSQYVLAGVTGELFF,TGTGCCAGCAGTCCATCTCAATATGTCCTAGCGGGGGTAACCGGGGAGCTGTTTTTT
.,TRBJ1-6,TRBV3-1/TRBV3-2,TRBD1,CASSQGTGGASSPLHF,TGTGCCAGCAGCCAAGGGACAGGGGGCGCTTCTTCACCCCTCCACTTT
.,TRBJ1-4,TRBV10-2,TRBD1,CASSVTGGSGELFF,TGCGCCAGCAGTGTGACAGGGGGGAGCGGAGAACTGTTTTTT
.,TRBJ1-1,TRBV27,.,CASSAGQMTEAFF,TGTGCCAGCAGCGCTGGGCAGATGACTGAAGCTTTCTTT
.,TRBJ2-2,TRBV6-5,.,CASRLGTNTGELFF,TGTGCCAGCAGGCTCGGGACGAACACCGGGGAGCTGTTTTTT
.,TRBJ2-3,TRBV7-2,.,CASSRDAATDTQYF,TGTGCCAGCAGCCGCGATGCGGCCACAGATACGCAGTATTTT
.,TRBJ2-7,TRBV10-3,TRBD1,CAIRGTGGNTYEQYF,TGTGCCATCAGGGGGACAGGGGGAAACACCTACGAGCAGTACTTC
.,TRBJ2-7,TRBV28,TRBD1,CASSPSGTGAYEQYF,TGTGCCAGCAGTCCGTCCGGGACAGGGGCCTACGAGCAGTACTTC
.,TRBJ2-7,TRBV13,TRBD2,CASSLGLAIGEQYF,TGTGCCAGCAGCTTAGGACTAGCGATCGGCGAGCAGTACTTC
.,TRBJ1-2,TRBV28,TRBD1,CASRVNRGTNYGYTF,TGTGCCAGCAGGGTTAACAGGGGGACTAACTATGGCTACACCTTC
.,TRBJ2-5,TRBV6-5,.,CASSPRLSGQETQYF,TGTGCCAGCAGTCCCAGATTAAGCGGCCAAGAGACCCAGTACTTC
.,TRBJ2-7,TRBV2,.,CASMGATSYEQYF,TGTGCCAGCATGGGGGCCACCTCCTACGAGCAGTACTTC
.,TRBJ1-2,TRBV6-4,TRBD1,CASSVDRGYGYTF,TGTGCCAGCAGTGTGGACAGGGGCTATGGCTACACCTTC
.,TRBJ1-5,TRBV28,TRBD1,CASSLDRVLDQPQHF,TGTGCCAGCAGCCTGGACAGGGTGCTCGATCAGCCCCAGCATTTT
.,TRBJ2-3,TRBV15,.,CATSRSALLEGQYF,TGTGCCACCAGCAGATCGGCCCTACTAGAGGGGCAGTATTTT
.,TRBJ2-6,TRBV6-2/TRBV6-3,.,CASSSRTSSGANVLTF,TGTGCCAGCAGTTCGCGGACAAGCTCTGGGGCCAACGTCCTGACTTTC
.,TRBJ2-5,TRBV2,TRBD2,CASSPSGGQETQYF,TGTGCCAGCAGTCCAAGCGGGGGCCAAGAGACCCAGTACTTC
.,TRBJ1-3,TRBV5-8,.,CASSFEVGNTIYF,TGTGCCAGCAGCTTTGAGGTTGGAAACACCATATATTTT
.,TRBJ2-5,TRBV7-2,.,CASSLGSRGQETQYF,TGTGCCAGCAGCTTAGGATCCAGGGGACAAGAGACCCAGTACTTC
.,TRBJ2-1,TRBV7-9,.,CASSIVGGRHYNEQFF,TGTGCCAGCAGCATCGTCGGGGGGCGCCACTACAATGAGCAGTTCTTC
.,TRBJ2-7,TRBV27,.,CASSLFAGFDEQYF,TGTGCCAGCAGTTTATTCGCAGGGTTTGACGAGCAGTACTTC
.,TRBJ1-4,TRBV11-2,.,CASSLRQSGEKLFF,TGTGCCAGCAGTCTTAGACAGTCGGGTGAAAAACTGTTTTTT
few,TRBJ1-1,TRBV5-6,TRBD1,CASSPDTGALGNTEAFF,TGTGCCAGCAGCCCGGATACAGGGGCGTTAGGGAACACTGAAGCTTTCTTT
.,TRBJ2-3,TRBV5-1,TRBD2,CASSLAGLAGRTDTQYF,TGCGCCAGCAGCTTGGCGGGACTAGCGGGGAGAACAGATACGCAGTATTTT
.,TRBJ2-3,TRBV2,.,CASSSGYSTDTQYF,TGTGCCAGCAGTAGCGGGTATAGCACAGATACGCAGTATTTT
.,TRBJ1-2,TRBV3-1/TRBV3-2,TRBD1,CASSYTTTDRANYGYTF,TGTGCCAGCAGCTATACTACAACGGACAGGGCTAACTATGGCTACACCTTC
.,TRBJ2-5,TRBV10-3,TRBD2,CAISDPPLAGSVAQYF,TGTGCCATCAGTGATCCCCCTCTAGCGGGGTCGGTGGCCCAGTACTTC
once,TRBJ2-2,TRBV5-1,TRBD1,CASSLGSGQGTTGELFF,TGCGCCAGCAGCTTGGGTTCGGGACAGGGAACGACCGGGGAGCTGTTTTTT
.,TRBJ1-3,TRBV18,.,CASSPGQLKNTIYF,TGTGCCAGCTCACCTGGACAGCTAAAAAACACCATATATTTT
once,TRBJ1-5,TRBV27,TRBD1,CASSSTGNWQPQHF,TGTGCCAGCAGTTCGACAGGGAATTGGCAGCCCCAGCATTTT
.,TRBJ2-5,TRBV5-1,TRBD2,CASRGLAGGTRTGNQETQYF,TGCGCCAGCCGGGGACTAGCGGGGGGAACGAGGACTGGGAACCAAGAGACCCAGTACTTC
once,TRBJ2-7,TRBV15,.,CATSRVGAGEAYEQYF,TGTGCCACCAGCAGAGTTGGGGCAGGGGAAGCCTACGAGCAGTACTTC
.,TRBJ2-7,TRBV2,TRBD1,CASSSGQGVREQYF,TGTGCCAGCAGTTCAGGACAGGGGGTGCGTGAGCAGTACTTC
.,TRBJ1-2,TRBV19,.,CASRAGGGDYGYTF,TGTGCCAGCCGCGCAGGAGGTGGGGACTATGGCTACACCTTC
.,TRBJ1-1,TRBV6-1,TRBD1,CASSAYRGTGNTEAFF,TGTGCCAGCAGTGCATACAGGGGGACCGGGAACACTGAAGCTTTCTTT
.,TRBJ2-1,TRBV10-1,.,CASSESTHGVDKFF,TGCGCCAGCAGTGAGTCGACTCACGGGGTAGATAAGTTCTTC
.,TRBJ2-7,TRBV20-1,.,CSASHRTAFPYEQYF,TGCAGTGCTAGTCACCGGACAGCTTTCCCCTACGAGCAGTACTTC
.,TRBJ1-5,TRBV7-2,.,CASSLRWGSEQPQHF,TGTGCCAGCAGCTTAAGGTGGGGCTCGGAGCAGCCCCAGCATTTT
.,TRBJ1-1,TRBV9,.,CASSPSGGGGTEAFF,TGTGCCAGCAGCCCAAGTGGGGGAGGGGGCACTGAAGCTTTCTTT
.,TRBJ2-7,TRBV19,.,CASSIGGFYEQYF,TGTGCCAGTAGTATTGGGGGGTTCTACGAGCAGTACTTC
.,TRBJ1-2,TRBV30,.,CAWSPWGGLRGYTF,TGTGCCTGGAGCCCCTGGGGAGGTTTACGGGGCTACACCTTC
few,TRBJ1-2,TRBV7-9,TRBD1,CASSSQSGTEGGYTF,TGTGCCAGCAGCTCTCAGTCCGGGACAGAAGGAGGCTACACCTTC
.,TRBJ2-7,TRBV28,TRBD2,CASSLSTSGIFSYEQYF,TGTGCCAGCAGTTTATCAACTAGCGGGATCTTCTCCTACGAGCAGTACTTC
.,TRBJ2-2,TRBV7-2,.,CASSLATRGTGKTGELFF,TGTGCCAGCAGCTTAGCGACGAGGGGGACGGGGAAGACCGGGGAGCTGTTTTTT
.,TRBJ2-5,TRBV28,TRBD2,CASSLQTSGGQETQYF,TGTGCCAGCAGTTTACAGACTAGCGGGGGGCAAGAGACCCAGTACTTC
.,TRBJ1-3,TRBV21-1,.,CASSTNCPGTGSRNTIYF,TGTGCCAGCAGCACCAACTGTCCCGGGACAGGGTCAAGAAACACCATATATTTT
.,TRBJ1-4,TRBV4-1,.,CASDHHRLRGSREKLFF,TGCGCCAGCGATCACCACCGCCTCAGGGGTAGTCGAGAAAAACTGTTTTTT
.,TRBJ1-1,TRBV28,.,CASSYSGLGTTEAFF,TGTGCCAGCAGCTATAGCGGTCTCGGTACAACTGAAGCTTTCTTT
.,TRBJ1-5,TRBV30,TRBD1,CAWSRDRGQPQHF,TGTGCCTGGAGCCGGGACAGGGGCCAGCCCCAGCATTTT
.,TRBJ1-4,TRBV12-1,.,CASSKQGEKLFF,TGTGCCAGCAGCAAACAGGGTGAAAAACTGTTTTTT